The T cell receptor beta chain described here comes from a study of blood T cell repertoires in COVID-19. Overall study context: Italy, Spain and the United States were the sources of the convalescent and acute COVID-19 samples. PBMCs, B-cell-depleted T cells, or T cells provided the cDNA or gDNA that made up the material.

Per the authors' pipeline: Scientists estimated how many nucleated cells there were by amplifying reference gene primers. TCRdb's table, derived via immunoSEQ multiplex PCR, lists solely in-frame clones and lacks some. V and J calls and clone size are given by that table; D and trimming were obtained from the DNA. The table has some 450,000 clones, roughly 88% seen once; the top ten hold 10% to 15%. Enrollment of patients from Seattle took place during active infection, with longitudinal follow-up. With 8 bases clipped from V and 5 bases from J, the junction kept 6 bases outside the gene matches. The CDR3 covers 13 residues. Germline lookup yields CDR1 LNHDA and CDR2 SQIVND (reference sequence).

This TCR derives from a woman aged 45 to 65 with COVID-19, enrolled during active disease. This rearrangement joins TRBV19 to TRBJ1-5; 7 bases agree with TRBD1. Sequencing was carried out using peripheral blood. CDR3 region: CASSRDSYQPQHF. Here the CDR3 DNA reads TGTGCCAGTTCCCGGGACAGTTATCAGCCCCAGCATTTT. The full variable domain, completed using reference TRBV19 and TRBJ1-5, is DGGITQSPKYLFRKEGQNVTLSCEQNLNHDAMYWYRQDPGQGLRLIYYSQIVNDFQKGDIAEGYSVSREKKESFPLTVTSAQKNPTAFYLCASSRDSYQPQHFGDGTRLSIL.